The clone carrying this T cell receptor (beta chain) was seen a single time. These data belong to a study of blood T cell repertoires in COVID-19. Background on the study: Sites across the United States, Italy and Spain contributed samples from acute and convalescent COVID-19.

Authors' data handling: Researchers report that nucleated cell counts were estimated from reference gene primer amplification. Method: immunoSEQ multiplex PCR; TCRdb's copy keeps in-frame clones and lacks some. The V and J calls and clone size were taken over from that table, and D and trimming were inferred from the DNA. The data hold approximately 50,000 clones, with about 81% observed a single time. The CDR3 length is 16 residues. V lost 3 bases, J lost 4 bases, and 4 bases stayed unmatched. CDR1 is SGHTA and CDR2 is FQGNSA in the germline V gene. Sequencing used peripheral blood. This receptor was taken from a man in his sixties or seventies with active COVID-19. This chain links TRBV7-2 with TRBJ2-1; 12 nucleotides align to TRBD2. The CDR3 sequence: CASSFWLAGGYNEQFF. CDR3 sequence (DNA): TGTGCCAGCAGCTTTTGGCTAGCGGGAGGGTACAATGAGCAGTTCTTC.